This T cell receptor beta chain appears in the sequencing data of a study of blood T cell repertoires in COVID-19. Across the whole study: Sites across the United States, Italy and Spain contributed samples from acute and convalescent COVID-19. Sample material is recorded as cDNA or gDNA derived from T cells, B-cell-depleted T cells, or PBMCs.

Per the authors' pipeline: Amplifying reference gene primers gave estimates of nucleated cell counts. Some clones are missing from TCRdb's copy, which holds only in-frame ones; the method was immunoSEQ multiplex PCR. For V, J and clone size, that table is used; D and trimming come from the DNA. The sample holds 90,000 to 95,000 clones, around nine tenths seen once. V was trimmed by 5 bases and J by 2 bases, leaving 10 bases between them. The CDR3 has 15 amino acids. In germline, CDR1 is SGHAT, CDR2 FQNNGV. The sequence came from a woman of 80 years or more with active COVID-19. The rearrangement joins TRBV11-2 to TRBJ1-6; D might be TRBD1 (5 bases). The sample was peripheral blood. The CDR3 nucleotides read TGTGCCAGCAGCCAATCAGGGACCTATAATTCACCCCTCCACTTT. Translated, it gives CASSQSGTYNSPLHF. Full variable domain (missing parts from reference TRBV11-2 and TRBJ1-6): EAGVAQSPRYKIIEKRQSVAFWCNPISGHATLYWYQQILGQGPKLLIQFQNNGVVDDSQLPKDRFSAERLKGVDSTLKIQPAKLEDSAVYLCASSQSGTYNSPLHFGNGTRLTVT.